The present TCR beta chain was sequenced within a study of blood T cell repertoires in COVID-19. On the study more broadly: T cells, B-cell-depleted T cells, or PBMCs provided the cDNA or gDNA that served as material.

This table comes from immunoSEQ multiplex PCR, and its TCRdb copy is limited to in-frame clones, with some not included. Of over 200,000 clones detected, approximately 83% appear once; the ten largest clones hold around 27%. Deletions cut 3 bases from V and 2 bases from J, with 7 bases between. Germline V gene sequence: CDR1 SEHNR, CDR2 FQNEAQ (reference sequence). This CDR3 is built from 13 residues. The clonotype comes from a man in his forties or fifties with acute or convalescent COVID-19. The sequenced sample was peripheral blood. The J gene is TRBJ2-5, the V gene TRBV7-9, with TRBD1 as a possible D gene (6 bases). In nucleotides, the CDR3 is TGTGCCAGCAGCTTTGGACAGCAAGAGACCCAGTACTTC. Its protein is CASSFGQQETQYF.